These T cell receptor beta chains were read from a single sample in a study of blood T cells in healthy people across ages. In TCRdb, the 5' RACE reads were re-called with MiXCR into one record per CDR3 protein. This sample has 600,000 or so distinct CDR3 sequences, with approximately 30% found just once. The sample comprised blood. The origin of the receptors is a woman older than 75 in good health. Both conserved end residues are part of each CDR3. The order of the fields is J gene, clone size, D gene, V gene, CDR3 protein, CDR3 DNA. D genes are given only for firm matches. Clone size is stated in some rows and not others, as once, few, many or a class when expanded.

TRBJ2-1	-	TRBD2	TRBV9	CASSPTPGLAYNEQFF	TGTGCCAGCAGCCCGACTCCGGGACTAGCCTACAATGAGCAGTTCTTC
TRBJ2-7	few	-	TRBV10-3	CAISDLEYNEQYF	TGTGCCATCAGTGACCTTGAATACAATGAGCAGTACTTC
TRBJ1-1	many	-	TRBV12-3/TRBV12-4	CASSLLDAGDTEAFF	TGTGCCAGCAGTTTACTCGACGCGGGGGACACTGAAGCTTTCTTT
TRBJ2-3	few	-	TRBV7-3	CASSLTLRGAGTDTQYF	TGTGCCAGCAGCTTAACGTTGAGGGGGGCCGGCACAGATACGCAGTATTTT
TRBJ1-2	many	TRBD1	TRBV6-6	CASSTPLGQAANYGYTF	TGTGCCAGCAGTACCCCGCTTGGACAGGCAGCTAACTATGGCTACACCTTC
TRBJ2-1	few	TRBD1	TRBV3-1	CASSGYRTGNNEQFF	TGTGCCAGCAGCGGTTACCGGACAGGAAACAATGAGCAGTTCTTC
TRBJ1-4	-	-	TRBV11-2	CASKRSWGEKLFF	TGTGCCAGCAAACGGAGTTGGGGGGAAAAACTGTTTTTT
TRBJ2-1	few	TRBD2	TRBV6-6	CASRTNRGGNYNEQFF	TGTGCCAGCCGAACTAATAGGGGAGGGAACTACAATGAGCAGTTCTTC
TRBJ1-2	many	-	TRBV7-8	CASSPLQGRYGYTF	TGTGCCAGCAGCCCCCTCCAGGGAAGGTATGGCTACACCTTC
TRBJ2-3	-	-	TRBV20-1	CSARTGTPATQYF	TGCAGTGCCCGGACCGGGACGCCTGCAACGCAGTATTTT
TRBJ1-4	many	-	TRBV4-2	CASSRLWGASNEKLFF	TGTGCCAGCAGCCGGCTATGGGGGGCCTCAAATGAAAAACTGTTTTTT
TRBJ2-7	many	TRBD1	TRBV2	CASRGGPGTLGEQYF	TGTGCCAGCAGAGGGGGCCCCGGGACCTTGGGCGAGCAGTACTTC
TRBJ2-2	-	-	TRBV6-6	CAGRGNTGELFF	TGCGCGGGGCGGGGGAACACCGGGGAGCTGTTTTTT
TRBJ2-1	-	TRBD2	TRBV29-1	CSVGGTSGRTNSYNEQFF	TGCAGCGTTGGGGGGACTAGCGGGAGGACTAACTCCTACAATGAGCAGTTCTTC
TRBJ2-3	many	-	TRBV5-5	CASSLSRVGRVGTDTQYF	TGTGCCAGCAGCTTAAGCAGGGTCGGCCGAGTAGGCACAGATACGCAGTATTTT
TRBJ2-5	-	TRBD2	TRBV7-2	CASTLAGGTQETQYF	TGTGCCAGCACCCTAGCGGGAGGCACACAAGAGACCCAGTACTTC